These 5 T cell receptor beta chains were sequenced from one sample in a study of glioma-infiltrating T cells after dendritic cell vaccination. Sequencing used immunoSEQ multiplex PCR; TCRdb keeps in-frame clones, though not all of them. This sample has 72,000 or so clones, with over 75% found just once. The time point denotes: after dendritic cell vaccination, including at tumor progression/relapse. This sample comprised blood, obtained after dendritic cell vaccination. These receptors were taken from a human donor with glioblastoma.

This clone was detected only once. The chain joins TRBV5-1 to TRBJ1-4; D possibly corresponds to TRBD1 (5 bases). The V end lost 0 bases, the J end lost 7 bases, and 28 bases lay between the germline ends. Germline loops: CDR1 SGHRS, CDR2 YFSETQ. The length of the CDR3 is 20 residues. This chain's CDR3 is CASSLGLGGAGLAPIEKLFF. The DNA for the CDR3 is TGCGCCAGCAGCTTGGGGCTCGGTGGGGCAGGGTTAGCCCCAATTGAAAAACTGTTTTTT.

This chain joins TRBV7-9 and TRBJ1-2; 7 nucleotides align to TRBD1. Germline CDR1 and CDR2: SEHNR and FQNEAQ (reference sequence). The CDR3 length is 14 residues. The junction had 10 bases not matched to a gene; V was cut back by 10 bases and J by 2 bases. The CDR3, as DNA: TGTGCCATCAAATCACAGGGGTCAAACTATGGCTACACCTTC. The encoded protein is CAIKSQGSNYGYTF.

V and J are TRBV6-1 and TRBJ1-1, with D possibly TRBD1 on 5 matching bases. V was shortened by 6 bases and J by 1 base, with 9 bases between the two germline ends. The CDR3 loop spans 13 amino acids. Germline V gene sequence: CDR1 MNHNS, CDR2 SASEGT. The CDR3 bases are TGTGCCAGCAGGGCGGGGCAGAACACTGAAGCTTTCTTT. Translation: CASRAGQNTEAFF.

The J gene is TRBJ2-2, the V gene TRBV5-4; perhaps TRBD2 as D (6 bases). CDR1 and CDR2 (germline): SGHNT, YYREEE (reference sequence). V lost 0 bases, J lost 9 bases, and 15 bases lay in between. The CDR3 sequence is 15 residues long. CDR3 nucleotides: TGTGCCAGCAGCTTGGGGGCGGGACTCTCAAGGGAGCTGTTTTTT. This codes for CASSLGAGLSRELFF.

V and J are TRBV7-2 and TRBJ2-3; D remains ambiguous. CDR1 and CDR2 from the germline V gene are SGHTA and FQGNSA. The CDR3 covers 17 residues. V was cut by 5 bases and J by 1 base, with 19 bases left in between. The CDR3 region is CASSNRPRQVGTDTQYF. The CDR3 nucleotides read TGTGCCAGCAGCAACCGTCCCCGGCAGGTTGGCACAGATACGCAGTATTTT.